The clone carrying this T cell receptor (beta chain) was seen more than once but under ten times. What it recognizes is unknown. The data derive from a study of blood T cells in healthy people across ages. Regarding the study as a whole: TCR beta diversity was tightly associated with the proportion of naive T cells.

This CDR3 is built from 16 residues. With 4 bases removed from V and 1 base from J, the gap between germline ends came to 16 bases. Germline CDR1 reads SGHDN; CDR2 reads FVKESK. Sample-barcoded 5' priming and a J-beta primer mix drove a second PCR of roughly 6 to 12 cycles. Via MiXCR, TCRdb re-called the 5' RACE reads, giving one row per CDR3 protein. The sample includes some 1.5 million distinct CDR3 sequences, roughly 27% of them seen just once. The J gene is TRBJ2-5, the V gene TRBV14; D may be TRBD1 or TRBD2 (6 bases each). Sequenced sample: blood. The sequence came from a woman in her 30s in good health. CDR3 nucleotides: TGTGCCAGCAGCCGAGCATACGGGGGCACCCAAGAGACCCAGTACTTC. Translated, it gives CASSRAYGGTQETQYF.